Listed below are T cell receptor beta chains from one sample, sequenced in a study of vaccination and CD4 T cells after COVID-19. TCRdb reprocessed the PCR reads with MiXCR, giving one entry per CDR3 protein. The sample contains approximately 13,000 distinct CDR3 sequences, approximately 43% of which appear only once. No antigen has been assigned to these receptors. The sequenced material came from CD4+ T cells from blood, cultured in vitro. These receptors originate from a human donor who had recovered from COVID-19. Both conserved end residues are trimmed from each CDR3.

TRBV7-3	ASSLFLGQAYSAADYGYT
TRBV6-5	ASSFPGTGGYEQY
TRBV19	ASSIGDTIY
TRBV20-1	SASAGADDTQY
TRBV27	ASSLSLGSSYEQY
TRBV4-3	ASSQGGLAGGQYEQY
TRBV12-3/TRBV12-4	ASSLQGAGNTIY
TRBV6-2/TRBV6-3	ASSYGTGMVSGYT
TRBV20-1	SASRGAKIKAHEQY
TRBV19	ASSILVGGQETQY
TRBV19	ASSSGQGVNTGELF
TRBV5-8	ASSLKRASPLH
TRBV20-1	SAKLAGGMADMNPQY
TRBV25-1	ASSARTGKSYEQY
TRBV5-4	ASSFPSGSGNSPLH
TRBV12-3/TRBV12-4	ASNFQQGHGYT
TRBV9	ASSVAASGSYEQY